The count of the clone carrying this T cell receptor beta chain is one. What it binds is not known. Sequencing used immunoSEQ multiplex PCR; TCRdb keeps in-frame clones, though not all of them. Among fewer than 150,000 clones listed, 88% were seen once. The V and J ends lost 2 bases and 2 bases respectively, with 0 bases between them. Germline loops: CDR1 SGHTA, CDR2 FQGNSA. The length of the CDR3 is 12 residues. The sample is drawn from a study of T cell responses to AZD1222 COVID-19 vaccine. Study-wide points: The study found vaccine-associated CD4 TCRs spanning spike, dominant at 160-218 and 743-854. The donor cohort was predominantly white British with a female majority, and clonal diversity may have been underestimated.

The sequencing here drew on peripheral blood, taken 28 days after the second AZD1222 dose. The origin of this receptor is an adult who received the AZD1222 COVID-19 vaccine. The chain recombines TRBV7-2 with TRBJ1-4; D gene ambiguous. The chain's CDR3 is CASSLTNEKLFF. The DNA for the CDR3 is TGTGCCAGCAGCTTAACTAATGAAAAACTGTTTTTT.